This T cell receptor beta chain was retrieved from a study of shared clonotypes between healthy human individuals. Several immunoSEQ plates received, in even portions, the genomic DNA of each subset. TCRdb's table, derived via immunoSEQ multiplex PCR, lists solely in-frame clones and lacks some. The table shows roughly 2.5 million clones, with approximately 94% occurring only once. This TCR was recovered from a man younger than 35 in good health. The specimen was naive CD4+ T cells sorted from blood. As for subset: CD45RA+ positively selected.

CDR3 residues: CASSETNPSTGAWNYGYTF. The CDR3 DNA reads TGTGCCAGCAGTGAAACCAACCCCTCGACAGGGGCCTGGAACTATGGCTACACCTTC. The rearrangement uses TRBV2 and TRBJ1-2; TRBD1 matches at 8 bases. The J segment lost 2 bases and the V segment lost 2 bases, leaving 16 bases of the junction unmatched. The CDR3 contains 19 residues. Germline CDR1 is SNHLY and CDR2 is FYNNEI.